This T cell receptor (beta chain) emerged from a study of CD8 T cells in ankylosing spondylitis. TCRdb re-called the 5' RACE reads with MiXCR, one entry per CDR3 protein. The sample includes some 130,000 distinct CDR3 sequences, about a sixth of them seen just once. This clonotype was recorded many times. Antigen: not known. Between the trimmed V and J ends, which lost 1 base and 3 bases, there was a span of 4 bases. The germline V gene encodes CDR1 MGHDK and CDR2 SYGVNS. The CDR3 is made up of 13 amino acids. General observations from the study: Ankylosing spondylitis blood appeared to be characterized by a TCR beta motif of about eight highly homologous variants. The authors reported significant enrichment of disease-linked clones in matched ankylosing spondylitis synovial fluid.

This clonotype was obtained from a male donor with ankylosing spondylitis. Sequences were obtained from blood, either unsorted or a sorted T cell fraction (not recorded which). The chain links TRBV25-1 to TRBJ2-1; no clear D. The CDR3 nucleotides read TGTGCCAGCAGTGAATTTGGCTACAATGAGCAGTTCTTC. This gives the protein CASSEFGYNEQFF. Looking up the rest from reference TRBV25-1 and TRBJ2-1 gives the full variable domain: EADIYQTPRYLVIGTGKKITLECSQTMGHDKMYWYQQDPGMELHLIHYSYGVNSTEKGDLSSESTVSRIRTEHFPLTLESARPSHTSQYLCASSEFGYNEQFFGPGTRLTVL.